This paragraph covers one T cell receptor beta chain sequence. As yet, its antigen is unknown. This CDR3 has 14 amino acids. Germline V gene lookup returns CDR1 KGHDR and CDR2 SFDVKD. The V and J ends lost 7 bases and 7 bases respectively, with 15 bases between them. Specified treatment: about 20 received Ad26.COV2.S at low or high dose, single or two shots; 5 received placebo; per-sample allocation not given. Vaccine and placebo recipients were sampled on day 63 after the first injection. It was Wuhan-strain SARS-CoV-2 spike that the Ad26 vaccine vector expressed. These data are taken from a study of Ad26.COV2.S vaccination and SARS-CoV-2 variants. Study-wide background: Participants got Ad26.COV2.S intramuscularly, once or twice 56 days apart. Notes on the study in general: Similar non-spike TCR breadth was observed in recipients of vaccine and of placebo. People given the vaccine had a wider spike-specific TCR breadth than placebo recipients did.

Generated by immunoSEQ multiplex PCR, the TCRdb table keeps only in-frame clones and is missing some. The data hold about 440,000 clones, with about nine tenths observed a single time. The TCR sequence derives from a person between 18 and 60 years old who received the Ad26.COV2.S COVID-19 vaccine or a placebo. This material consisted of peripheral blood, taken in a trial of Ad26.COV2.S vaccine versus placebo. The chain joins TRBV24-1 to TRBJ2-2; D possibly uses TRBD1 or TRBD2 (5 bases each). The CDR3 is CATRGRTGRGELFF. The CDR3 DNA sequence: TGTGCCACCAGAGGGAGAACAGGTCGCGGGGAGCTGTTTTTT.